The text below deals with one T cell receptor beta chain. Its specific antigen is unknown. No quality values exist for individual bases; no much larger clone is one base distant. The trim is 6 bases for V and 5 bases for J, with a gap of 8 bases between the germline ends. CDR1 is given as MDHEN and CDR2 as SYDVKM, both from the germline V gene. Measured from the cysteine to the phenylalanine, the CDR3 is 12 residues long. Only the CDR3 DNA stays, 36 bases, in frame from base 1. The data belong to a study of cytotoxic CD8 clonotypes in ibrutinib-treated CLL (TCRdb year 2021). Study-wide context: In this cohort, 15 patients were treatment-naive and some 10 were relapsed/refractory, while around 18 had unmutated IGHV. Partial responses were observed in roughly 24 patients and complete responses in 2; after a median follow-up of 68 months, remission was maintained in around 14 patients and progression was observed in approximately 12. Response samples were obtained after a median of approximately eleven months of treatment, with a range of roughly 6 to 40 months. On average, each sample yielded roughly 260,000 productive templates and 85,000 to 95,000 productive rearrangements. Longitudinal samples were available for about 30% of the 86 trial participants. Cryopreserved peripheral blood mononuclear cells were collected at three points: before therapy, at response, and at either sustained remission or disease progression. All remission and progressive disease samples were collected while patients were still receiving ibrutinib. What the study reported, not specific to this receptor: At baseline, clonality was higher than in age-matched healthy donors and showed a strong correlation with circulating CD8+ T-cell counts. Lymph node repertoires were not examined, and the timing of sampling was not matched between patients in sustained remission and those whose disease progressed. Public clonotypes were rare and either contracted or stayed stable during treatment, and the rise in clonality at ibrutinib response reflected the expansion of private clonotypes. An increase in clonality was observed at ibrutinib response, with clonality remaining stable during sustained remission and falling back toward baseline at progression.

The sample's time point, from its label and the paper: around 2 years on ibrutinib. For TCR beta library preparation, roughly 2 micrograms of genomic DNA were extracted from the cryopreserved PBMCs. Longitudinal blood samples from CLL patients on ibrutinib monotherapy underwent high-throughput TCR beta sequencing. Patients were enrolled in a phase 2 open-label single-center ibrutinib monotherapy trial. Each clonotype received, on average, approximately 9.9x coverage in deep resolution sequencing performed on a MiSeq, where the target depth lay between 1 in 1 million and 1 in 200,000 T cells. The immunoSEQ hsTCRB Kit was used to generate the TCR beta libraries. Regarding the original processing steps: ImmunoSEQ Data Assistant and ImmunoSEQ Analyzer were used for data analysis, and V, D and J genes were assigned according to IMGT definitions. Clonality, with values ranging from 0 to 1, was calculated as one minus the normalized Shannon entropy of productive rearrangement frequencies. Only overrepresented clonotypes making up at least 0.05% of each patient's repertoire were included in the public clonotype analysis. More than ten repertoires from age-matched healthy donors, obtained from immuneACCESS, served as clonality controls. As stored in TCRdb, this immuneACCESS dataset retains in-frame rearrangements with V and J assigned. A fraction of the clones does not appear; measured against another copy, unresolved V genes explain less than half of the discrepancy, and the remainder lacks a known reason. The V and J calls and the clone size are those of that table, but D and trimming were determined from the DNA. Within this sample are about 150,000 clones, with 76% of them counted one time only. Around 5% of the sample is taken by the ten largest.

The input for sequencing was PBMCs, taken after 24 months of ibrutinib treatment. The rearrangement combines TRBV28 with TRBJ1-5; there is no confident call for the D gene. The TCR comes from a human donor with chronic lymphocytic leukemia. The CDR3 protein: CASSSSDQPQHF. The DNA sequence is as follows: TGTGCCAGCAGCTCCAGCGATCAGCCCCAGCATTTT.